At least ten counts were recorded for the clone carrying this TCR beta chain. Its target is unknown. The record originates from a study of read filtering for tumor transcriptome and immune sequencing. Regarding the study as a whole: Sorted CD138-negative bone marrow cells were not purified T cells.

From roughly 390 ng of RNA, a library with molecular barcoded alpha/delta and beta/gamma adaptors was made. TCRdb re-analysed the reads in MiXCR, keeping a single row per CDR3 protein. This repertoire shows more than 30,000 distinct CDR3 sequences, about an eighth found once; its top ten account for about 38%. Germline CDR1 LNHDA, CDR2 SQIVND (reference sequence). This CDR3 is 19 amino acids long. V shed 4 bases and J shed 1 base, with 23 bases lying between them. Every patient had bone marrow sampled while the disease was active. Material for sequencing was a population of CD138-negative cells sorted from bone marrow. This receptor was identified in a donor at least 40 years old with multiple myeloma. This chain joins TRBV19 and TRBJ2-1; a weak D match, TRBD2 (5 bases). CDR3 sequence reads: CASSSFGSGIGASYNEQFF. CDR3 sequence (DNA): TGTGCCAGTAGTAGTTTCGGGTCCGGGATTGGCGCGTCCTACAATGAGCAGTTCTTC.